This T cell receptor beta chain was identified during a study of blood T cells in healthy people across ages. This clonotype was counted only a few times. Antigen specificity is unknown. A sample-barcoded 5' primer and a J-beta primer mix were used in a second PCR of about 6 to 11 cycles. MiXCR, run by TCRdb on the 5' RACE reads, gives a single entry per CDR3 protein. The data contain just under 900,000 distinct CDR3 sequences, under 30% of them singletons. Germline CDR1 reads DFQATT; CDR2 reads SNEGSKA (reference sequence). The CDR3 has 12 residues. Trimming took 5 bases from V and 1 from J; bases not matched to a gene: 1. Study observations and caveats: With unsorted PBMCs, a conclusive comparison of naive versus antigen-experienced cells was not possible. Long-lived donors had more naive CD4+ cells and higher diversity than aged donors.

Each donor's blood draw was roughly 9.8 milliliters of peripheral blood. The specimen sequenced was blood. The sequence derives from an elderly woman in good health. The chain uses TRBV20-1 and TRBJ2-5, with TRBD2 identical over 7 bases. The CDR3 DNA is TGCAGTGCTCCGGGGGGCCAAGAGACCCAGTACTTC. Its protein is CSAPGGQETQYF.